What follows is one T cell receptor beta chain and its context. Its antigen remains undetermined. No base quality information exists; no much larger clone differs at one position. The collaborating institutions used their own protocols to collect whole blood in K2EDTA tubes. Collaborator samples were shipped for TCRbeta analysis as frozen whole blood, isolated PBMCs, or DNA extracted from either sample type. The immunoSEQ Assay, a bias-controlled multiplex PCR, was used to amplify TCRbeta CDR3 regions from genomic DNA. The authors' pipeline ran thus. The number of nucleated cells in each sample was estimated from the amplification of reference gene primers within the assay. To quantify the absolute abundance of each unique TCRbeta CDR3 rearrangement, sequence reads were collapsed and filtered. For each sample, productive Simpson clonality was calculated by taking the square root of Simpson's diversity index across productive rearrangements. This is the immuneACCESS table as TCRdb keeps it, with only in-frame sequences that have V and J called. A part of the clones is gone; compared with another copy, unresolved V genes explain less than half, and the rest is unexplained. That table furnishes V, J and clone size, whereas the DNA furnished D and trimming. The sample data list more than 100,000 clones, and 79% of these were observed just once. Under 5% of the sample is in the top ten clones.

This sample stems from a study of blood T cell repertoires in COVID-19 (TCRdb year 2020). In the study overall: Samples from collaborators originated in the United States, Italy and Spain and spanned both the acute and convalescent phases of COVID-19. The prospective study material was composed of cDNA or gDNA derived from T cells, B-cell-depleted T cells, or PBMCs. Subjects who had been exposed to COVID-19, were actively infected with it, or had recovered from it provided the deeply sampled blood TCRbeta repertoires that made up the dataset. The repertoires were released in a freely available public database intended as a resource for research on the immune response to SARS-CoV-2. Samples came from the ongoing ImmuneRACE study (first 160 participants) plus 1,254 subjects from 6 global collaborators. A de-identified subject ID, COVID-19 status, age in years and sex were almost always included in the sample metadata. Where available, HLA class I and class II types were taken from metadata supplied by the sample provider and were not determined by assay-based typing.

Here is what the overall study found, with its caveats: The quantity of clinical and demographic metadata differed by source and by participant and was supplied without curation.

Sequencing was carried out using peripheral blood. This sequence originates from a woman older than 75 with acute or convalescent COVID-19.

The DNA is TGCGCCAGCAGGGGGACAGTTGGGACCGGGGAGCTGTTTTTT. The translation is CASRGTVGTGELFF. The sequence is built from TRBV5-1 and TRBJ2-2, with 7 bases in between that match TRBD1. CDR1 is given as SGHRS and CDR2 as YFSETQ, both from the germline V gene. From V the trimming removes 5 bases and from J it removes 5 bases, while the gene matches leave 6 bases of the junction unaccounted for. CDR3 length: 14 amino acids, cysteine to phenylalanine. Only the CDR3 region is kept as DNA, spanning 42 bases read in frame from base 1. The full variable domain, with segments outside the CDR3 supplied by the reference TRBV5-1 and TRBJ2-2 proteins, appears as KAGVTQTPRYLIKTRGQQVTLSCSPISGHRSVSWYQQTPGQGLQFLFEYFSETQRNKGNFPGRFSGRQFSNSRSEMNVSTLELGDSALYLCASRGTVGTGELFFGEGSRLTVL.